The sequence of this T cell receptor beta chain was determined in a study of CXCR3-negative and CXCR3-positive naive CD8 T cells. Notes on the study in general: Memory cells diverged, while naive CXCR3-positive and CXCR3-negative cells had similar TRBV-TRBJ usage. The level of CXCR3 expression partially decreased after cryopreservation; the majority of assays used fresh PBMCs. TRB CDR3s of CXCR3-positive naive cells were more hydrophobic than those of CXCR3-negative naive cells. Surface CD5 matched across naive subsets, and TRB CDR3 properties served to infer TCR strength.

CD45RO-CCR7+CD27+CD95- expression identified naive CD8+ T cells. Germline-derived CDR1 and CDR2 are LNHDA and SQIVND (reference sequence). There are 16 residues in the CDR3. A remark on this clonotype: Its specificity is unknown.

UMI-labeled TRB cDNA libraries were prepared by 5' RACE. TCRdb derives one entry per CDR3 protein from the 5' RACE reads, leaving out DNA. In all, the sample yields tens of thousands of distinct CDR3 sequences. The source is a human donor in good health. Some clones in this sample may be carry-over from other donors' samples. The source material was naive CXCR3+ CD8+ T cells from blood. Subset reported: CD45RO-CCR7+CD27+CD95- naive CD8+ T cells expressing CXCR3 (TNR3+). V is TRBV19 and J is TRBJ2-2; as DNA is missing, the TRBD2 call by TCRdb cannot be tested. The CDR3 loop reads CASSPKPRDNTGELFF. Looking up the rest from reference TRBV19 and TRBJ2-2 gives the full variable domain: DGGITQSPKYLFRKEGQNVTLSCEQNLNHDAMYWYRQDPGQGLRLIYYSQIVNDFQKGDIAEGYSVSREKKESFPLTVTSAQKNPTAFYLCASSPKPRDNTGELFFGEGSRLTVL.